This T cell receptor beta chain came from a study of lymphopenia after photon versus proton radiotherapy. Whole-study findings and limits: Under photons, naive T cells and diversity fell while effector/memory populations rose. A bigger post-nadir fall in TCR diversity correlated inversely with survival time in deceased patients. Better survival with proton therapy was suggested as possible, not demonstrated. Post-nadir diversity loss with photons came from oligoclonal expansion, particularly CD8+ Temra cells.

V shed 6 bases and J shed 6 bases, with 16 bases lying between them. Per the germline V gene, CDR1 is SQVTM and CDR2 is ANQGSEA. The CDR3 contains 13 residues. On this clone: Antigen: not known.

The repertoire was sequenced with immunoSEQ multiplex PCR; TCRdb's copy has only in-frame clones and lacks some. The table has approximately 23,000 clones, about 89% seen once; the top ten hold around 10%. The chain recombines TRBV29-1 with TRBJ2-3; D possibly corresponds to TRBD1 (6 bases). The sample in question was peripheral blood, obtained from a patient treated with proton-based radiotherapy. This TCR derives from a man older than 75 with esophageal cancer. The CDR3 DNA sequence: TGCAGCGTCCCGGGACAACCATTGGATACGCAGTATTTT. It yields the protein CSVPGQPLDTQYF.